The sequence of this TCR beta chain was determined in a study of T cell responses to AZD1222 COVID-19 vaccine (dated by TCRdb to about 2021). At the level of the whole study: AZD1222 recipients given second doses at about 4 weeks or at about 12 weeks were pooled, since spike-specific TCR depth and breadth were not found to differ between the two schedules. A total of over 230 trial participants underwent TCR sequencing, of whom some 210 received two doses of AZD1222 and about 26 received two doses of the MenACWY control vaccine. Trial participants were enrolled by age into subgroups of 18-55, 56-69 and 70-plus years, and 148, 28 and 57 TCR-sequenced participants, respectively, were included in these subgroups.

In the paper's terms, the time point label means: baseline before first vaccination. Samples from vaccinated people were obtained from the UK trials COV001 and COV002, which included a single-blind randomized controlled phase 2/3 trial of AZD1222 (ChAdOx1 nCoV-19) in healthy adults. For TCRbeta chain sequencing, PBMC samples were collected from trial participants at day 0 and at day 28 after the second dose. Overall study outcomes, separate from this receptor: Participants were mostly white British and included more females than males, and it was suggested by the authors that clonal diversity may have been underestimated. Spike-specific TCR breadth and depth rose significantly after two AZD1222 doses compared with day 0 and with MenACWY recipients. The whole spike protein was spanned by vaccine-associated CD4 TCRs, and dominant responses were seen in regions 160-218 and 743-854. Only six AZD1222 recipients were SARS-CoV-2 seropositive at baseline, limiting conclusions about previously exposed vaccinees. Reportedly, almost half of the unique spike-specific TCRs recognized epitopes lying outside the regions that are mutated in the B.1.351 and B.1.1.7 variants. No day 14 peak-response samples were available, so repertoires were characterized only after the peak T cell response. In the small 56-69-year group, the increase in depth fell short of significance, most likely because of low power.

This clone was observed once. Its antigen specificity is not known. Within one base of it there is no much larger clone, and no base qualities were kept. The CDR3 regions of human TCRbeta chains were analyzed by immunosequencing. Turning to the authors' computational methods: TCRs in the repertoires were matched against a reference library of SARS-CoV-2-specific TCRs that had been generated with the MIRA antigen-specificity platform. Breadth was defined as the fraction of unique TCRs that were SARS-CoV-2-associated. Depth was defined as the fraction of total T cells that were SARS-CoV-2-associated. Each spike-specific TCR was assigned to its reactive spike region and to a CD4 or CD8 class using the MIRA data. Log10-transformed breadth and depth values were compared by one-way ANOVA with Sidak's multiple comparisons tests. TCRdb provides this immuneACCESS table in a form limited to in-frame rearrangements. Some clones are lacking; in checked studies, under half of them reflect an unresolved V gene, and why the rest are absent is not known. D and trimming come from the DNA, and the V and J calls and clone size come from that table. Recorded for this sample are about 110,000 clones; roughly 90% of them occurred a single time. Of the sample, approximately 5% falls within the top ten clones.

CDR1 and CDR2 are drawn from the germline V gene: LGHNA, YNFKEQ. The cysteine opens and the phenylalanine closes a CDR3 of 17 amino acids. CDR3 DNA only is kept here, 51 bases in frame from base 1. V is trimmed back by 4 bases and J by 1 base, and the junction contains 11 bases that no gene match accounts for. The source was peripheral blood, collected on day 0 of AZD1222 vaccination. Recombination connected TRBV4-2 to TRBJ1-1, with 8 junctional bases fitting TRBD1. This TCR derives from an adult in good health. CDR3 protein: CASSPATGGPRNTEAFF. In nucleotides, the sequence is TGTGCCAGCAGCCCGGCCACAGGGGGGCCGAGGAACACTGAAGCTTTCTTT.